This TCR beta chain was recorded in a study of vaccination effects on CD4 cells after COVID-19. Method: immunoSEQ multiplex PCR; TCRdb's copy keeps in-frame clones and lacks some. Of some 15,000 clones in the sample, over 70% were seen once. CDR1 and CDR2 (germline): SGHTA, FQGNSA. Trimming removed 2 bases at V and 1 base at J, with 9 bases between. This CDR3 region has 15 residues. ViraFEST expansion of antigen-specific CD4+ T cells with viral peptide pools preceded sequencing. Culture proceeded for approximately 9 days, and CD4+ T cells were then isolated. Between March and December 2020, the person had a SARS-CoV-2 infection that PCR confirmed. It was two doses of either the BNT162b2 or mRNA-1273 vaccine that participants received. As concerns this clone: Antigen unknown.

This receptor was obtained from a human donor who had a prior SARS-CoV-2 infection. Specimen: CD4+ T cells from PBMCs cultured with SARS-CoV-2 spike peptides, collected after COVID-19 vaccination. The chain has TRBV7-2 and TRBJ1-5; no firm D call. CDR3 nucleotides: TGTGCCAGCAGCTTATCCTGGCAGAGCAATCAGCCCCAGCATTTT. This codes for CASSLSWQSNQPQHF.